A selection of T cell receptor beta chains follows, all from one sample in a study of blood T cell repertoires in COVID-19. TCRdb's copy holds only in-frame clones and misses some; the assay was immunoSEQ multiplex PCR. This sample has around 150,000 clones, with 75% to 90% found just once. The sequencing input was peripheral blood. These TCRs come from an elderly woman with active or convalescent COVID-19. CDR3s leave out the opening cysteine and the closing phenylalanine or tryptophan.

V gene	CDR3 protein
TRBV7-2	ASSLVAGTSGDTQY
TRBV19	ANPPTGKNSPLH
TRBV7-6	ASSSLEGSTYGYT
TRBV2	ASSATGSGNTIY
TRBV29-1	SVEGEAGERDEQF
TRBV19	ASSIALAKNIQY
TRBV18	ASSPGGATNEKLF
TRBV11-2	ASTFGGSGNEKLF
TRBV7-2	ASSFKAGGLYNEQF
TRBV4-1	ASSPRDRGTEAF
TRBV29-1	SVDRGPYGYT
TRBV6-5	ASSYSSSGGQTQY
TRBV5-1	ASSLGRQGDPSNYGYT
TRBV6-6	ASSRDSGSYEQY
TRBV4-1	ASSPGESLNYGYT
TRBV19	ASSSGLAGVYNEQF
TRBV11-2	AGGNGNTIY
TRBV7-8	ASSLSRDTYGYT
TRBV19	ASSRQGVTTGELF
TRBV5-1	ASSGGQRGYT
TRBV7-2	ASSLGLTNTEAF
TRBV18	ASSPSRGQDGYT
TRBV5-1	ASSTGGAGEQY
TRBV7-9	ASSPAGDANTIY
TRBV14	ASSQVSSNLDTQY
TRBV5-4	ASSQQGAGETQY
TRBV10-2	ASSAPSPEAF
TRBV4-2	ASSQGLKETQY
TRBV19	ASSMARLEQF
TRBV7-8	ASSLQGALQETQY
TRBV7-2	ASSKHRGVDTGELF
TRBV5-6	ASSFSGQGYTGELF
TRBV19	ASSPRTGGKGGELF